The clone carrying this T cell receptor (beta chain) was counted once. Its antigen is not identified. CDR3 length: 12 amino acids. V was clipped by 3 bases and J by 5 bases, with 8 bases between them. From germline, CDR1 is MNHNS and CDR2 SASEGT. This entry is derived from a study of identifying expanded T cells in peripheral blood. Study-wide points: Approximately two-week clone count variance significantly increased as total template count grew.

Here immunoSEQ multiplex PCR was the method, and the copy in TCRdb shows in-frame clones only, minus some. This repertoire shows approximately 120,000 clones, 84% found once; its top ten account for roughly 3.3%. The receptor was derived from a person between 18 and 69 years old in good health. The V call is TRBV6-1, the J call TRBJ2-7; D is unclear. The sample taken for sequencing was blood. CDR3 amino acids: CASSELIDEQYF. The CDR3 region has the DNA TGTGCCAGCAGTGAGCTGATAGACGAGCAGTACTTC.